A single sample is the source of the 22 T cell receptor beta chains below, sequenced in a study of cytomegalovirus exposure and HLA in healthy donors. It was with 60 Vbeta and 13 Jbeta primers that the PCR ran. Here immunoSEQ multiplex PCR was the method, and the copy in TCRdb shows in-frame clones only, minus some. The sample carries approximately 150,000 clones, less than 9.5% recorded once. The sequenced material came from PBMCs. Receptor source: a male donor in good health and CMV-seronegative.

Only a few counts were recorded for this clone. The V and J genes are TRBV7-3 and TRBJ2-2, with D perhaps TRBD2 (5 bases). Trimming cost V 5 bases and J 5 bases, with 9 bases left between them. Germline V lookup: CDR1 SGHTA, CDR2 FQGTGA. This CDR3 is 13 amino acids long. Here the CDR3 reads CASSPRRTGELFF. In DNA form, the CDR3 reads TGTGCCAGCAGCCCCAGGAGGACCGGGGAGCTGTTTTTT.

The rearrangement links TRBV4-3 to TRBJ2-1; 8 bases agree with TRBD2. The CDR3 loop spans 19 amino acids. CDR1 LGHNA and CDR2 YSLEER come from the germline V gene. After removal of 0 bases from V and 2 bases from J, the junction contained 12 bases not matched to a gene. This CDR3 is CASSQDRTVSAGAYNEQFF. DNA of the CDR3: TGCGCCAGCAGCCAAGATCGAACCGTGTCAGCGGGGGCCTACAATGAGCAGTTCTTC.

There are a few counts of this clone. The chain has TRBV30 and TRBJ2-3, with a weak D call TRBD2 (6 bases). Germline V gene data show CDR1 as GTSNPN and CDR2 as SVGIG (reference sequence). The V gene lost 0 bases and the J gene lost 1 base, with 14 bases spanning the gap. This CDR3 has 16 amino acids. CDR3 DNA: TGTGCCTGGAGTGTACTCTACGGGAGAGGCACAGATACGCAGTATTTT. It encodes CAWSVLYGRGTDTQYF.

V usage is TRBV27 and J usage is TRBJ1-5; 7 bases fit TRBD1. Trimming removed 4 bases from V and 3 bases from J; junction bases left unmatched: 6. CDR1 is MNHEY, CDR2 SMNVEV, per germline (reference sequence). CDR3 size: 15 residues. CDR3 residues: CASSSGQTFNQPQHF. Written as DNA, the CDR3 is TGTGCCAGCAGTTCGGGACAGACTTTCAATCAGCCCCAGCATTTT.

J is TRBJ2-5 and V is TRBV6-5; 11 bases align to TRBD2. Gene TRBJ2-7 matches the end of the DNA better, so the J call may be wrong. Germline V CDR1 and CDR2: MNHEY, SVGAGI. CDR3 length equals 15 residues. The CDR3 reads CASSYAGLAAYEQYF. CDR3 nucleotide sequence: TGTGCCAGCAGTTACGCGGGACTAGCGGCCTACGAGCAGTACTTC.

In its sample, this clone was seen a few times. This chain uses TRBV19 with TRBJ1-6; D perhaps matches TRBD1 (6 bases). Germline V lookup: CDR1 LNHDA, CDR2 SQIVND (reference sequence). V dropped 8 bases and J dropped 2 bases, with 19 bases sitting between them. The CDR3 covers 17 residues. The CDR3 DNA sequence: TGTGCCAGTGGGATGGGTGGGGGCGCCACCTATAATTCACCCCTCCACTTT. Its translation is CASGMGGGATYNSPLHF.

V gene TRBV11-2 combines with J gene TRBJ1-1; D is unclear. V lost 0 bases, J lost 2 bases, and 13 bases lay in between. Looked up from germline, CDR1 is SGHAT and CDR2 is FQNNGV. The CDR3 sequence is 16 residues long. The CDR3 loop reads CASSLEPGLTNTEAFF. CDR3 DNA sequence: TGTGCCAGCAGCTTAGAGCCCGGACTCACAAACACTGAAGCTTTCTTT.

A few counts support this clone. The chain has TRBV6-5 and TRBJ1-2; 10 bases are shared with TRBD1. CDR1 and CDR2 from the germline V gene are MNHEY and SVGAGI. This CDR3 contains 15 residues. V was clipped by 4 bases and J by 5 bases; unmatched bases: 7. CDR3 amino acids: CASSSGTGDPYGYTF. The CDR3 nucleotides read TGTGCCAGCAGTTCCGGGACAGGGGACCCTTATGGCTACACCTTC.

Only a few counts were recorded for this clone. The rearrangement joins TRBV11-3 to TRBJ2-2; 7 nucleotides match TRBD1. Germline-derived CDR1 and CDR2 are SGHNT and YENEEA. With V trimmed by 3 bases and J by 3 bases, 1 base remained unmatched. CDR3 length equals 14 residues. CDR3 loop: CASSFDRDTGELFF. The DNA for the CDR3 is TGTGCCAGCAGCTTTGACAGGGACACCGGGGAGCTGTTTTTT.

This chain uses TRBV9 with TRBJ2-7, with a tentative D call TRBD2 (6 bases). The CDR3 has 15 residues. The V end lost 4 bases, the J end lost 6 bases, and 20 bases lay between the germline ends. Germline loops: CDR1 SGDLS, CDR2 YYNGEE. For the CDR3, the DNA is TGTGCCAGCAGCTTTGAAAGGACTAAATTTTCCGAGCAGTACTTC. This sequence encodes CASSFERTKFSEQYF.

The V call is TRBV28, the J call TRBJ1-5, with D maybe TRBD1 (5 bases). Trimming removed 8 bases at V and 6 bases at J, with 11 bases between. The CDR3 extends over 12 amino acids. Germline V gives CDR1 MDHEN, CDR2 SYDVKM. The CDR3 loop is CASQDIGQPQHF. The CDR3 DNA is TGTGCCAGCCAGGACATCGGTCAGCCCCAGCATTTT. Supplemented by reference TRBV28 and TRBJ1-5, the full variable domain reads DVKVTQSSRYLVKRTGEKVFLECVQDMDHENMFWYRQDPGLGLRLIYFSYDVKMKEKGDIPEGYSVSREKKERFSLILESASTNQTSMYLCASQDIGQPQHFGDGTRLSIL.

The chain carries TRBV4-3 and TRBJ2-1; TRBD1 might be the D (8 bases). The V and J ends lost 2 bases and 2 bases respectively, with 16 bases between them. This CDR3 spans 17 amino acids. The germline V gene has CDR1 LGHNA and CDR2 YSLEER. CDR3 sequence: CASSQITGGGPYNEQFF. The CDR3, as DNA: TGCGCCAGCAGCCAAATTACAGGGGGAGGGCCCTACAATGAGCAGTTCTTC.

This clone showed up just a few times. The chain uses TRBV5-4 and TRBJ1-1; maybe TRBD1 (5 bases). Germline loops: CDR1 SGHNT, CDR2 YYREEE (reference sequence). V was trimmed by 0 bases and J by 3 bases, leaving 15 bases between them. The CDR3 runs 16 residues. CDR3 sequence reads: CASSLGGGAGYTEAFF. Here the CDR3 DNA reads TGTGCCAGCAGCTTGGGAGGAGGGGCGGGGTACACTGAAGCTTTCTTT.

The sample holds a few counts of this clone. V gene TRBV5-8 combines with J gene TRBJ2-4; 9 bases are a match to TRBD1. Germline V gene sequence: CDR1 SGHTS, CDR2 YDEGEE. This CDR3 region has 15 residues. V lost 4 bases, J lost 2 bases, and 4 bases stayed unmatched. Here the CDR3 DNA reads TGTGCCAGCAGCCAGGGACAGGGCACCAAAAACATTCAGTACTTC. Its translation is CASSQGQGTKNIQYF.

This clone was seen a few times. The V call is TRBV19, the J call TRBJ1-5; D not resolved. Germline V gene data show CDR1 as LNHDA and CDR2 as SQIVND (reference sequence). The V end lost 6 bases, the J end lost 3 bases, and 9 bases lay between the germline ends. This CDR3 has 13 amino acids. The CDR3, as DNA: TGTGCCAGTAGCGACATGGACAATCAGCCCCAGCATTTT. It is translated as CASSDMDNQPQHF.

The chain links TRBV29-1 to TRBJ2-1; 12 nucleotides match TRBD2. The CDR3 consists of 13 residues. The germline V gene encodes CDR1 SQVTM and CDR2 ANQGSEA. This CDR3 reads CGASSGRGAEQFF. For the CDR3, the DNA is TGCGGGGCTTCTAGCGGGAGGGGGGCTGAGCAGTTCTTC.

This clone showed up just a few times. The genes are TRBV7-9 and TRBJ1-5; 7 bases are shared with TRBD1. Germline CDR1 and CDR2: SEHNR and FQNEAQ (reference sequence). CDR3 length: 14 amino acids. J gave up 7 bases and V 4 bases, and 7 bases lay outside the gene matches. CDR3 DNA sequence: TGTGCCAGCAGCTCGGGACAGCTCGTACAGCCCCAGCATTTT. It yields the protein CASSSGQLVQPQHF.

The chain recombines TRBV27 with TRBJ2-2; D may be TRBD1 (5 bases). This CDR3 region has 14 residues. Germline V gene sequence: CDR1 MNHEY, CDR2 SMNVEV (reference sequence). V was cut by 2 bases and J by 5 bases, with 9 bases left in between. The CDR3 DNA is TGTGCCAGCAGTTTAGCAGGGTCGACCGGGGAGCTGTTTTTT. Residues: CASSLAGSTGELFF.

Worth noting for this clone: Other nucleotide sequences from this sample produce the same CDR3. The J gene is TRBJ2-5, the V gene TRBV5-1; TRBD2 matches at 13 bases. Germline trimming cut 0 bases from V and 5 bases from J; bases unmatched to any gene: 10. Germline V lookup: CDR1 SGHRS, CDR2 YFSETQ. The CDR3 consists of 18 residues. The CDR3 region is CASSLAGTSGITGETQYF. CDR3 in DNA: TGCGCCAGCAGCTTGGCCGGGACTAGCGGGATCACGGGGGAGACCCAGTACTTC.

The rearrangement links TRBV27 to TRBJ2-3; D remains unclear. The V end was cut by 4 bases, the J end by 3 bases, with 8 bases between. The CDR3 is 13 residues long. From germline, CDR1 is MNHEY and CDR2 SMNVEV (reference sequence). This CDR3 is CASSSERTDTQYF. The CDR3 coding sequence is TGTGCCAGCAGTTCCGAGAGGACAGATACGCAGTATTTT.

V and J are TRBV6-5 and TRBJ2-7; 8 nucleotides match TRBD1. Looked up from germline, CDR1 is MNHEY and CDR2 is SVGAGI. There are 15 residues in the CDR3. V gave up 7 bases and J gave up 2 bases; unmatched junction bases: 10. This chain's CDR3 is CASTADRDPAYEQYF. Here the CDR3 DNA reads TGTGCCAGCACCGCGGACAGGGACCCCGCCTACGAGCAGTACTTC.

The sample holds a few counts of this clone. This chain links TRBV4-1 with TRBJ1-1, with TRBD1 identical over 7 bases. V was clipped by 2 bases and J by 8 bases; unmatched bases: 2. The CDR3 is 12 amino acids. The germline V gene has CDR1 MGHRA and CDR2 YSYEKL. The CDR3: CASSQPQGEAFF. CDR3 in DNA: TGCGCCAGCAGCCAACCACAGGGGGAAGCTTTCTTT.